The text below deals with one T cell receptor (beta chain). Antigen: not known. The CDR3 contains 16 residues. Germline V gene sequence: CDR1 DFQATT, CDR2 SNEGSKA (reference sequence). Two nested PCRs, of around 15 and 9 cycles, processed TCRalpha and TCRbeta cDNA. TCRdb re-called the 5' RACE reads, yielding one record per CDR3 amino acid sequence without DNA. This sample's clone table lists about 330,000 distinct CDR3 sequences. This specimen belongs to a study of monozygotic twins with inflammatory bowel disease. Isolation of total RNA was performed on whole blood, with no prior T cell sorting. Study-level results: IBD patients exhibited fewer clonotypes shared with other individuals than healthy twins, particularly with disease activity. Added variability in patient repertoires may stem from differing immunosuppressive treatments.

Specimen: blood. The gene calls are TRBV20-1 and TRBJ2-1. The receptor was isolated from a human donor with ulcerative colitis or Crohn's disease, or a healthy co-twin of an affected twin (not recorded which). The CDR3 loop is CSARDPSGGSYNEQFF.